Presented here are 15 T cell receptor beta chains from one specimen sequenced in a study of spatial heterogeneity in lung cancer. Findings and limits, study-wide: The number of expanded tumor alpha and beta chains correlated with mutation number.

Regarding time point: sample taken at primary tumor resection. No antigen is known for these receptors. TCRdb ran MiXCR on the 5' RACE reads and lists one entry per CDR3 protein. Among 18,000 or so distinct CDR3 sequences listed, roughly 5.7% were seen once. Specimen: lung tumor tissue, collected at surgery. Every receptor here comes from a female donor with early-stage non-small cell lung cancer.

The sample holds a few counts of this clonotype. This rearrangement joins TRBV20-1 to TRBJ1-5; D unresolved. The length of the CDR3 is 14 residues. Germline CDR1 reads DFQATT; CDR2 reads SNEGSKA (reference sequence). Trimming cost V 1 base and J 2 bases, with 9 bases left between them. The CDR3 bases are TGCAGTGCTAGAGCCCCGGACCGCAATCAGCCCCAGCATTTT. This sequence encodes CSARAPDRNQPQHF.

V usage is TRBV20-1 and J usage is TRBJ2-1; TRBD2 aligns across 7 bases. The V gene end was trimmed by 1 base and the J gene end by 0 bases; junction bases not matched to a gene: 15. Germline loops: CDR1 DFQATT, CDR2 SNEGSKA (reference sequence). The CDR3 consists of 19 residues. CDR3 region: CSARGAGGRVPDSYNEQFF. CDR3 DNA sequence: TGCAGTGCTAGAGGCGCCGGGGGGAGGGTCCCTGACTCCTACAATGAGCAGTTCTTC.

By share, this clonotype counts as medium-sized. V and J are TRBV29-1 and TRBJ2-2; D call uncertain. Between the trimmed V and J ends, which lost 7 bases and 2 bases, there was a span of 14 bases. The CDR3 is made up of 14 amino acids. Per germline, CDR1 SQVTM and CDR2 ANQGSEA. The CDR3 DNA sequence: TGCAGCGCCGCTGCCCAGGCCAACACCGGGGAGCTGTTTTTT. This encodes CSAAAQANTGELFF.

This clonotype was observed at least ten times. The chain carries TRBV2 and TRBJ2-7; D uncertain. In germline, CDR1 is SNHLY, CDR2 FYNNEI. The CDR3 is 13 residues long. V was shortened by 6 bases and J by 0 bases, with 9 bases between the two germline ends. The CDR3 DNA reads as TGTGCCAGCAGACGACACGGCTCCTACGAGCAGTACTTC. Amino acids: CASRRHGSYEQYF.

This clonotype was seen at least ten times. V gene TRBV7-2 combines with J gene TRBJ2-3; D ambiguous. Trimming stripped 2 bases from V and 6 bases from J, with 6 bases between. This CDR3 has 12 amino acids. CDR1 is SGHTA, CDR2 FQGNSA, per germline. CDR3 sequence: CASSLFPDTQYF. In DNA, the CDR3 is TGTGCCAGCAGCTTATTTCCCGATACGCAGTATTTT. Together with reference TRBV7-2 and TRBJ2-3, the CDR3 gives the full variable domain: GAGVSQSPSNKVTEKGKDVELRCDPISGHTALYWYRQSLGQGLEFLIYFQGNSAPDKSGLPSDRFSAERTGGSVSTLTIQRTQQEDSAVYLCASSLFPDTQYFGPGTRLTVL.

This clonotype was counted many times. The chain recombines TRBV5-6 with TRBJ2-2, with 13 bases identical to TRBD2. The V and J ends lost 1 base and 5 bases, in that order; junction bases with no gene match: 5. Germline CDR1 and CDR2: SGHDT and YYEEEE. The CDR3 is made up of 17 amino acids. Here the CDR3 reads CASSLFETSGRTGELFF. CDR3 DNA sequence: TGTGCCAGCAGCTTGTTCGAGACTAGCGGGAGGACCGGGGAGCTGTTTTTT.

This clonotype showed up many times. V gene TRBV6-2 or TRBV6-3 combines with J gene TRBJ2-7; D possibly corresponds to TRBD1 (7 bases). This CDR3 spans 14 amino acids. Germline lookup yields CDR1 MNHEY and CDR2 SVGEGT. The V end lost 8 bases, the J end lost 1 base, and 15 bases lay between the germline ends. CDR3 residues: CASGGGGASYEQYF. In DNA form, the CDR3 reads TGTGCCAGCGGAGGAGGGGGCGCATCCTACGAGCAGTACTTC.

This clonotype occurred a few times. CDR3: CASSQGRGTEAFF. The CDR3 DNA follows: TGTGCCAGCAGCCAAGGAAGGGGCACTGAAGCTTTCTTT. This rearrangement joins TRBV4-2 to TRBJ1-1, with a tentative D call TRBD1 (5 bases). The germline V gene encodes CDR1 LGHNA and CDR2 YNFKEQ. The CDR3 runs 13 residues. V was cut by 1 base and J by 4 bases, with 7 bases left in between.

This clonotype has at least ten counts. DNA for the CDR3: TGCAGCGTTGATAGCAGAGTACGGAGGGATACGCAGTATTTT. Translation gives CSVDSRVRRDTQYF. The chain links TRBV29-1 to TRBJ2-3; maybe TRBD2 (5 bases). This CDR3 region has 14 residues. The germline V and J ends were trimmed by 3 bases and 6 bases, with 16 bases remaining between them. Germline-derived CDR1 and CDR2 are SQVTM and ANQGSEA.

This clonotype has a count of ten or more. CDR3 DNA sequence: TGCAGTGCTAGAATGGGGAATCAGCCCCAGCATTTT. This codes for CSARMGNQPQHF. This chain links TRBV20-1 with TRBJ1-5; no firm D call. CDR3 length: 12 residues. The V end was cut by 2 bases, the J end by 4 bases, with 6 bases between. Germline V lookup: CDR1 DFQATT, CDR2 SNEGSKA (reference sequence).

This chain joins TRBV25-1 and TRBJ2-7, with TRBD1 identical over 9 bases. The CDR3 contains 14 residues. Germline CDR1 and CDR2: MGHDK and SYGVNS. Losses at the gene ends were 10 bases for V and 5 bases for J; bases not matched to a gene: 12. DNA for the CDR3: TGTGCCACCAAAGCCGGGACAGGGCTCCACGAGCAGTACTTC. It specifies CATKAGTGLHEQYF.

This clonotype was recorded many times. J is TRBJ1-1 and V is TRBV6-2 or TRBV6-3; D is unresolved. The CDR3 length is 16 residues. Germline V gene lookup returns CDR1 MNHEY and CDR2 SVGEGT. The V end lost 8 bases, the J end lost 3 bases, and 22 bases lay between the germline ends. CDR3 DNA sequence: TGTGCCAGCGTACCCCCACCGGGCCCCCGAGACACTGAAGCTTTCTTT. Its translation: CASVPPPGPRDTEAFF.

In its sample, this clonotype was seen many times. The chain employs TRBV28 and TRBJ1-6; a possible D gene is TRBD1 (5 bases). The CDR3 is 14 residues long. Germline V gene data show CDR1 as MDHEN and CDR2 as SYDVKM. Trimming took off 8 bases at V and 12 bases at J, with 20 bases between the two ends. The CDR3 nucleotides read TGTGCCAGCCAAGGGGCTACGTGGTCCAAACCCCTCCACTTT. Translated: CASQGATWSKPLHF.

This clonotype is labeled as medium-sized. The chain joins TRBV29-1 to TRBJ1-2, with D uncertain. This CDR3 contains 12 residues. The V gene's germline CDR1 is SQVTM and CDR2 ANQGSEA. The V and J ends lost 6 bases and 4 bases respectively, with 12 bases between them. This CDR3 reads CSVETLGYGYTF. The CDR3 coding sequence is TGCAGCGTGGAGACGCTTGGCTATGGCTACACCTTC. The entire variable domain, with the rest obtained from reference TRBV29-1 and TRBJ1-2, is as follows: SAVISQKPSRDICQRGTSLTIQCQVDSQVTMMFWYRQQPGQSLTLIATANQGSEATYESGFVIDKFPISRPNLTFSTLTVSNMSPEDSSIYLCSVETLGYGYTFGSGTRLTVV.

In this sample, this clonotype turned up many times. V is TRBV10-1 and J is TRBJ2-2, with D possibly being TRBD2 (5 bases). V lost 0 bases and J lost 4, with 12 bases in between. In germline, CDR1 is WNHNN, CDR2 SYGVQD (reference sequence). This CDR3 region has 16 residues. For the CDR3, the DNA is TGCGCCAGCAGTGAGTCGACGGGGATACGCACCGGGGAGCTGTTTTTT. Amino acids: CASSESTGIRTGELFF.